This T cell receptor beta chain was sequenced in a study of T-cell reconstitution after alpha-beta-depleted transplantation in children. This clonotype has only a few counts. Its matching antigen is unknown. Unique molecular identifiers were used in preparing the TCRbeta library. Using its own MiXCR run on the PCR reads, TCRdb lists one record per CDR3 protein. Of 540,000 or so distinct CDR3 sequences listed, under 25% are singletons. Germline trimming cut 1 base from V and 1 base from J; bases unmatched to any gene: 3. The CDR3 covers 16 residues. Germline lookup yields CDR1 SGHTA and CDR2 FQGNSA. Points from the study as a whole: Newly generated T cells supplied most T-cell counts and diversity one year post-transplant. Certain patients had high TCRbeta diversity at day 60, and it came from recipient T cells and thymic progenitors that survived. There were reportedly several hundred expanded graft clones from which alpha-beta T cells came about two months after transplant.

The clonotype originates from a boy under two years old who had a stem cell transplant for acute myeloid leukemia, so the T cells may come from the graft donor. The rearrangement joins TRBV7-2 to TRBJ2-3; 9 nucleotides agree with TRBD2. The material sequenced was PBMCs, mostly from graft donor cells, taken 360 days after TCRalphabeta/CD19-depleted stem cell transplant. CDR3 bases: TGTGCCAGCAGCTTAGGGATAGCGGGGGGCACAGATACGCAGTATTTT. Encoded protein: CASSLGIAGGTDTQYF.